The 13 T cell receptor beta chains presented below share a single source sample, sequenced in a study of T cells after yellow fever vaccination. TCRdb called the 5' RACE reads again in MiXCR, with one record for every CDR3 protein. Here the sample spans 250,000 to 400,000 distinct CDR3 sequences, over 4% being singletons. Sample: PBMCs, taken 5 days after the yellow fever booster vaccination. The receptors were gathered from a man aged 18 to 30 who received the YFV17D yellow fever vaccine.

This sequence joins TRBV5-6 and TRBJ1-3; D not resolved. CDR3 length: 17 residues. Trimming removed 0 bases at V and 0 bases at J, with 13 bases between. The germline gives CDR1 SGHDT, CDR2 YYEEEE. In DNA, the CDR3 is TGTGCCAGCAGCTTGGGGACTGACTCGGCCTCTGGAAACACCATATATTTT. It codes for CASSLGTDSASGNTIYF.

The rearrangement links TRBV7-2 to TRBJ2-7; no clear D. Trimming pared 3 bases from V and 0 bases from J, leaving 9 bases between. Germline CDR1 reads SGHTA; CDR2 reads FQGNSA. The CDR3 length is 14 residues. CDR3 amino acids: CASSFAHGSYEQYV. In nucleotides, the CDR3 is TGTGCCAGCAGCTTCGCCCACGGCTCCTACGAGCAGTACGTC.

The sample holds a few counts of this clonotype. This chain links TRBV7-2 with TRBJ2-1; no firm D call. The CDR3 contains 11 residues. Germline CDR1 and CDR2: SGHTA and FQGNSA. V was shortened by 6 bases and J by 10 bases, with 10 bases between the two germline ends. The CDR3 DNA reads TGTGCCAGCAGACTCATAGGCGAGCAGTTCTTC. It codes for CASRLIGEQFF.

The V call is TRBV20-1, the J call TRBJ1-2, with D perhaps TRBD1 (5 bases). Trimming pared 0 bases from V and 1 base from J, leaving 9 bases between. Per germline, CDR1 DFQATT and CDR2 SNEGSKA (reference sequence). The CDR3 length is 14 residues. For the CDR3, the DNA is TGCAGTGCTAGAGAGACAGCTAATAACTATGGCTACACCTTC. This codes for CSARETANNYGYTF.

At least ten counts were recorded for this clonotype. This chain links TRBV4-3 with TRBJ2-3, with D possibly being TRBD2 (5 bases). Germline CDR1 is LGHNA and CDR2 is YSLEER. V was cut by 0 bases and J by 6 bases, with 16 bases left in between. This CDR3 spans 16 amino acids. Written as DNA, the CDR3 is TGCGCCAGCAGCCAAGATTTCGCGGGTGGGTCGGATACGCAGTATTTT. It encodes CASSQDFAGGSDTQYF.

This clonotype was detected ten times or more. V gene TRBV27 combines with J gene TRBJ1-2; TRBD1 might be the D (5 bases). V was trimmed by 3 bases and J by 7 bases, leaving 12 bases between them. Germline CDR1 MNHEY, CDR2 SMNVEV (reference sequence). The CDR3 consists of 13 residues. The CDR3 sequence: CASSFHGGVGYTF. The DNA of the CDR3 is TGTGCCAGCAGTTTTCATGGGGGGGTTGGCTACACCTTC.

This sequence joins TRBV9 and TRBJ1-4; D is unclear. Trimming shortened V by 3 bases and J by 9 bases, and 21 bases separated the two germline ends. Germline V gene data show CDR1 as SGDLS and CDR2 as YYNGEE. CDR3 length equals 16 residues. The CDR3 DNA is TGTGCCAGCAGCGAAAGTGGCGACCTGTACACGAAAAAACTGTTTTTT. Residues: CASSESGDLYTKKLFF.

This clonotype was seen only a few times. The chain links TRBV29-1 to TRBJ1-1; D uncertain. Trimming pared 5 bases from V and 3 bases from J, leaving 10 bases between. There are 12 residues in the CDR3. Germline V gene lookup returns CDR1 SQVTM and CDR2 ANQGSEA. The DNA of the CDR3 is TGCAGCGTTATCGGAGCATACACTGAAGCTTTCTTT. Residues: CSVIGAYTEAFF.

This clonotype was counted between two and nine times. The chain combines TRBV6-5 with TRBJ1-6; D not certain. V dropped 0 bases and J dropped 14 bases, with 14 bases sitting between them. This CDR3 comprises 14 residues. Looked up from germline, CDR1 is MNHEY and CDR2 is SVGAGI. This CDR3 reads CASSYSPPWGTLHF. The CDR3 DNA follows: TGTGCCAGCAGTTACTCCCCACCGTGGGGTACCCTCCACTTT.

This clonotype was detected ten times or more. The chain uses TRBV12-3 or TRBV12-4 and TRBJ1-2; D ambiguous. The CDR3 consists of 14 residues. Trimming removed 5 bases from V and 1 base from J, with 11 bases in between. In DNA, the CDR3 is TGTGCCAGCAGTCCCCGGATAGATAACTATGGCTACACCTTC. It encodes CASSPRIDNYGYTF.

At least ten counts were recorded for this clonotype. The V call is TRBV27, the J call TRBJ2-5; the D is unclear. The CDR3 totals 13 residues. Trimming left V 3 bases short and J 5 bases short, with 10 bases between. Germline V gives CDR1 MNHEY, CDR2 SMNVEV (reference sequence). The CDR3 bases are TGTGCCAGCAGTTTTTCGCAGACGGAGACCCAGTACTTC. It specifies CASSFSQTETQYF.

This clonotype was detected many times. The chain links TRBV5-1 to TRBJ2-4; D is perhaps TRBD1 (6 bases). This CDR3 has 13 residues. Germline CDR1 reads SGHRS; CDR2 reads YFSETQ. Trimming pared 4 bases from V and 7 bases from J, leaving 12 bases between. The CDR3 nucleotides are TGCGCCAGCAGCAATTGGCAGGGGAACATTCAGTACTTC. Translation: CASSNWQGNIQYF.

Only a few counts were recorded for this clonotype. The chain uses TRBV5-6 and TRBJ1-5, with D perhaps TRBD1 (6 bases). V was pared by 0 bases and J by 2 bases, with 9 bases between. The CDR3 covers 15 residues. Germline V gives CDR1 SGHDT, CDR2 YYEEEE. The CDR3 DNA sequence: TGTGCCAGCAGCTTGGCAGGGGTGGGCAATCAGCCCCAGCATTTT. Its protein is CASSLAGVGNQPQHF.